The rows below give T cell receptor beta chains drawn from one sample of a study of graft-versus-host responses after intestinal transplantation. Here immunoSEQ multiplex PCR was the method, and the copy in TCRdb shows in-frame clones only, minus some. The sample includes roughly 19,000 clones, approximately 95% of them seen just once. This specimen was PBMCs, taken 23 days after intestinal transplant. All receptors derive from a human patient who received an intestinal transplant, so some T cells may come from the graft donor. Both conserved end residues are part of each CDR3. D genes are given only for firm matches. Size is stated for part of the rows, as once, few or many counts, or as a class when the clone is expanded.

>TRBV7-8|-|TRBJ2-2|-|15
TGTGCCAGCAGCTTGATCCGGGGCCTCACAGGGGAGCTGTTTTTT
CASSLIRGLTGELFF
>TRBV11-2|TRBD1|TRBJ1-2|-|13
TGTGCCAGCAGCTACGACAGGGCCTCTGGCTACACCTTC
CASSYDRASGYTF
>TRBV12-5|-|TRBJ2-1|-|13
TGTGCTAGTGGTTTGGGACGTGGGGATGAGCAGTTCTTC
CASGLGRGDEQFF
>TRBV9|-|TRBJ1-4|-|15
TGTGCCAGCAGCGTATCTGGGAAGTCAGGCGAAAAACTGTTTTTT
CASSVSGKSGEKLFF
>TRBV11-2|-|TRBJ2-7|-|12
TGTGCCAGCAGCCTAGATGAGTACGAGCAGTACTTC
CASSLDEYEQYF
>TRBV10-2|-|TRBJ2-5|-|15
TGCGCCAGCAGTGACAGACCCGAAGAGATTACGACCCAGTACTTC
CASSDRPEEITTQYF
>TRBV13|-|TRBJ1-2|-|13
TGTGCCAGCAGCCAAGGACAGAACTATGGCTACACCTTC
CASSQGQNYGYTF
>TRBV7-8|-|TRBJ2-7|-|13
TGTGCCAGCAGCTTCGGCGTCACCTACGAGCAGTACTTC
CASSFGVTYEQYF
>TRBV5-1|TRBD2|TRBJ2-7|once|16
TGCGCCAGCAGCGTCGGGACTAGCGGGGGCGGCTACGAGCAGTACTTC
CASSVGTSGGGYEQYF
>TRBV28|TRBD1|TRBJ1-3|-|19
TGTGCCAGCAGTTTTTCGTTATGGCAGGGGGGACACTCTGGAAACACCATATATTTT
CASSFSLWQGGHSGNTIYF